This T cell receptor (beta chain) was obtained from a study of CD8+CD57+ T cells in acquired aplastic anemia. The wider study: The sorted CD4+ and CD8+ cells yielded an average around 3 ug of DNA.

CDR3 and TCR beta VDJ profiling relied on genomic DNA as the template. TCRdb processed the reads anew with MiXCR; each CDR3 protein has one entry. Here the sample spans around 430,000 distinct CDR3 sequences, around 32% being singletons. Germline lookup yields CDR1 LNHDA and CDR2 SQIVND (reference sequence). This CDR3 spans 14 amino acids. V shed 9 bases and J shed 0 bases, with 15 bases lying between them. In patients chosen for sequencing, flow cytometry had shown CD8+CD57+ cell expansion. Each patient had severe acquired aplastic anemia. V is TRBV19 and J is TRBJ2-7; no definite D call. Sequencing was carried out using sorted CD4+, CD8+, or CD8+CD57+ T cells (not recorded which) from PBMCs. The sequence derives from a human donor with aplastic anemia. The CDR3 loop reads CASSPRYRSYEQYF. The CDR3 DNA follows: TGTGCCAGCAGCCCCAGGTACCGCTCCTACGAGCAGTACTTC.